The rows below give T cell receptor beta chains drawn from one sample of a study of T-cell memory formation after mild COVID-19. Via MiXCR, TCRdb re-called the 5' RACE reads, giving one row per CDR3 protein. Of 380,000 or so distinct CDR3 sequences listed, 13% to 15% are singletons. Sequenced material: PBMCs or a T cell subset sorted from them (not recorded which). The source is a man between 18 and 35 years old who had mild COVID-19 (a few samples of this study predate the infection). Cell type and time point are not known. Each CDR3 is given with its conserved first and last residue. The D gene is left open where the match is weak. Clone size is shown for a subset of rows, as once, few, many or a class of expanded clone.

cdr3_nt cdr3_aa j_call v_call clone_size d_call cdr3_length
TGTGCCACCAGTGATCCCGGACAGCTCATAGATGGCTACACCTTC CATSDPGQLIDGYTF TRBJ1-2 TRBV24-1 few - 15
TGCGCCAGCAGCTTGGGACGGGCGGCTGAAGCTTTCTTT CASSLGRAAEAFF TRBJ1-1 TRBV5-1 few - 13
TGTGCCAGCTCACCGACAAGCGGGGGGGCTGCAGATACGCAGTATTTT CASSPTSGGAADTQYF TRBJ2-3 TRBV18 few TRBD2 16
TGTGCCAGCAGCTCCCAGGGAATGAGGACACCCCTCCACTTT CASSSQGMRTPLHF TRBJ1-6 TRBV5-4 many - 14
TGTGCCAGCAGCGATACTAGCGGTTTGAGGAATGAGCAGTTCTTC CASSDTSGLRNEQFF TRBJ2-1 TRBV7-9 few TRBD2 15
TGCAGTGCTAGACGGCGGGGCCCGAGCACTGAAGCTTTCTTT CSARRRGPSTEAFF TRBJ1-1 TRBV20-1 many - 14
TGTGCCAGCAGCCGGGAGGGGATGAACACTGAAGCTTTCTTT CASSREGMNTEAFF TRBJ1-1 TRBV9 - - 14
TGTGCCAGCGGTAGGGGTGGGAGTCTGAACACTGAAGCTTTCTTT CASGRGGSLNTEAFF TRBJ1-1 TRBV27 few - 15
TGTGCCATCTCCGGACAGGGGGAGTATCAGCCCCAGCATTTT CAISGQGEYQPQHF TRBJ1-5 TRBV6-6 - TRBD1 14
TGTGCCTGGAGTGTCCCCTATCTTAGGGAGACCCAGTACTTC CAWSVPYLRETQYF TRBJ2-5 TRBV30 few - 14
TGTGCCGTACAACCGGGACTTGGAGCCAAAAACATTCAGTACTTC CAVQPGLGAKNIQYF TRBJ2-4 TRBV2 - - 15
TGCAGTGCTAGAGTTGCCGAGGGGGGTGAAAAACTGTTTTTT CSARVAEGGEKLFF TRBJ1-4 TRBV20-1 - - 14
TGTGCCAGCAGTCCCGGACTAGCGGGGGGGCCGACGGAGACCCAGTACTTC CASSPGLAGGPTETQYF TRBJ2-5 TRBV6-5 few TRBD2 17
TGTGCCAGCAGTTACCCGGTCGATAATTCACCCCTCCACTTT CASSYPVDNSPLHF TRBJ1-6 TRBV6-2/TRBV6-3 - - 14
TGTGCCAGCAGTACACTGTGGATGGGTCCGCAGTTCTTC CASSTLWMGPQFF TRBJ2-1 TRBV6-6 - - 13
TGTGCCAGCAGTTACCAGGGGCTTAGGAATGAGCAGTTCTTC CASSYQGLRNEQFF TRBJ2-1 TRBV6-5 few - 14
TGTGCCAGCAGCTTGCCGGCGGGGCGCCAGAACACCGGGGAGCTGTTTTTT CASSLPAGRQNTGELFF TRBJ2-2 TRBV7-9 few - 17
TGCAGTGCTAAAGGAGTACGGGGAGAAAAACTGTTTTTT CSAKGVRGEKLFF TRBJ1-4 TRBV20-1 - - 13
TGCAGTGCTAGAGCGAGGGGGGGCTTTCGCACAGATACGCAGTATTTT CSARARGGFRTDTQYF TRBJ2-3 TRBV20-1 many - 16
TGTGCCACCAGTGATAACGGACTAGCGGGCAATGAGCAGTTCTTC CATSDNGLAGNEQFF TRBJ2-1 TRBV24-1 few TRBD2 15
TGTGCCAGCAGCTTGATGCCTAGCGGGGGAGATTACAATGAGCAGTTCTTC CASSLMPSGGDYNEQFF TRBJ2-1 TRBV5-5 - TRBD2 17
TGTGCCAGCAGAGAACAGGGGGCGACTGACGGGGAGCTGTTTTTT CASREQGATDGELFF TRBJ2-2 TRBV7-8 few TRBD1 15
TGCGCCAGCAGCCAAGATGTAGTCGCCCCCGTAAACTATGGCTACACCTTC CASSQDVVAPVNYGYTF TRBJ1-2 TRBV4-3 - - 17
TGTGCCAGCAGTCCTCCTGGGGGCTTTGGCTACACCTTC CASSPPGGFGYTF TRBJ1-2 TRBV6-2/TRBV6-3 - - 13
TGTGCCAGTAGTATAGATCGCAAGCAGCCCCAGCATTTT CASSIDRKQPQHF TRBJ1-5 TRBV19 - - 13
TGTGCCAGCAGTTTCGGGGACGGGGTCTCCTACAATGAGCAGTTCTTC CASSFGDGVSYNEQFF TRBJ2-1 TRBV28 - - 16
TGTGCCAGCAGTTACCCCGGACAGGGGGATGAAAAACTGTTTTTT CASSYPGQGDEKLFF TRBJ1-4 TRBV3-1 - TRBD1 15
TGCGCCAGCAGCCAGACAACAGGGGGGGCCTACGAGCAGTACTTC CASSQTTGGAYEQYF TRBJ2-7 TRBV4-3 few - 15
TGCAGCGTTGACACAACAGGGTGGGTGGAAGAGACCCAGTACTTC CSVDTTGWVEETQYF TRBJ2-5 TRBV29-1 few - 15
TGTGCCACCAGCAGAGAGGTAAAGAGCACAGATACGCAGTATTTT CATSREVKSTDTQYF TRBJ2-3 TRBV15 - - 15
TGCAGTGCTAGAGATCGCGGACAGGGAGGGCCCTACAATGAGCAGTTCTTC CSARDRGQGGPYNEQFF TRBJ2-1 TRBV20-1 - - 17
TGTGCCAGCAGCCAATCTAATCTAGATCAGCCCCAGCATTTT CASSQSNLDQPQHF TRBJ1-5 TRBV3-1 few - 14
TGTGCCAGCAGCGTAGAGCCCCTCGGGACTGAAGCTTTCTTT CASSVEPLGTEAFF TRBJ1-1 TRBV9 - - 14
TGTGCCATCAGCCCCGGGACTAGCGGGGAGTACAATGAGCAGTTCTTC CAISPGTSGEYNEQFF TRBJ2-1 TRBV10-3 - TRBD2 16
TGTGCCAGCAGTGACGGACTAGCCACAGATACGCAGTATTTT CASSDGLATDTQYF TRBJ2-3 TRBV6-4 many TRBD2 14
TGCGCCAGCAGCTCGGGACTAGCGGGGTACTACGAGCAGTACTTC CASSSGLAGYYEQYF TRBJ2-7 TRBV5-1 - TRBD2 15
TGCAGTGCTACTGACGTGTTGAGCTCCTACGAGCAGTACTTC CSATDVLSSYEQYF TRBJ2-7 TRBV20-1 - - 14
TGTGCCAGCAGCTGGGGACAGGGGGCCGCTGGAAACACCATATATTTT CASSWGQGAAGNTIYF TRBJ1-3 TRBV5-6 few TRBD1 16
TGCAGTGCTCAACAGGGGGCAGGAGGAAACACCATATATTTT CSAQQGAGGNTIYF TRBJ1-3 TRBV20-1 many TRBD1 14
TGTGCCAGCAGCCCGCAGTCTGGACTAGCGGGGGGCCGCACAGATACGCAGTATTTT CASSPQSGLAGGRTDTQYF TRBJ2-3 TRBV7-2 - TRBD2 19
TGTGCCAGTAGTAACGGACAGGCGAGAAATACGCAGTATTTT CASSNGQARNTQYF TRBJ2-3 TRBV19 few TRBD1 14
TGTGCCAGCAGCTTAGGGGCGGGGGGCGGACTCATGAACACTGAAGCTTTCTTT CASSLGAGGGLMNTEAFF TRBJ1-1 TRBV7-9 many - 18
TGCGCCAGCAGGAGCGGGGTTGGTAGACAAGAGACCCAGTACTTC CASRSGVGRQETQYF TRBJ2-5 TRBV5-1 many TRBD2 15
TGCGCCAGCACCCCAATCCCCCCCGTAGTGGGGGGCTACGAGCAGTACTTC CASTPIPPVVGGYEQYF TRBJ2-7 TRBV23-1 many - 17
TGTGCCAGCAGCTTCTATGGGGATGGTACGCAGTATTTT CASSFYGDGTQYF TRBJ2-3 TRBV7-3 - - 13
TGTGCCAGCAGTGTTCTAGGGACAGGGCCCACCGGGGAGCTGTTTTTT CASSVLGTGPTGELFF TRBJ2-2 TRBV25-1 - TRBD1 16
TGTGCCAGCAGTTCTGCGGGGCACACCGGGGAGCTGTTTTTT CASSSAGHTGELFF TRBJ2-2 TRBV12-3/TRBV12-4 - - 14
TGTGCCACCTGGAGCCACTTTGCAGATACGCAGTATTTT CATWSHFADTQYF TRBJ2-3 TRBV24-1 - - 13
TGCAGTGCTAGGCAGGGATCTTCTAACACTGAAGCTTTCTTT CSARQGSSNTEAFF TRBJ1-1 TRBV20-1 - - 14
TGTGCCAGCAGGGGGCAATCAGATACGCAGTATTTT CASRGQSDTQYF TRBJ2-3 TRBV7-2 many - 12